This TCR beta chain was recorded in a study of post-analysis software for immune sequencing data. Study-wide results and limits: The study found significantly lower normalized Chao1 diversity in multiple sclerosis patients than in controls. Higher frequency in patients than in controls was seen for five TRBV segments, with TRBV5-6, TRBV5-1 and TRBV20-1 among them.

About this clonotype itself: Its antigen is not identified.

This CDR3 is built from 16 residues. Germline loops: CDR1 SGHDN, CDR2 FVKESK. Trimming cost V 4 bases and J 2 bases, with 18 bases left between them. TCR beta libraries were prepared from cDNA with unique molecular identifiers. Input of about 0.9 to 10 million T cells yielded some 500,000 cDNA molecules. TCRdb re-called the PCR reads with MiXCR, one entry per CDR3 protein. The data contain roughly 540,000 distinct CDR3 sequences, 34% of them singletons. The chain links TRBV14 to TRBJ2-7; the D gene is possibly TRBD1 (7 bases). The clonotype comes from a girl aged 2-17 years with multiple sclerosis. Sample: blood. The DNA for the CDR3 is TGTGCCAGCAGCCGGGGGGACAGCCGATTAGCCTACGAGCAGTACTTC. Translated, it gives CASSRGDSRLAYEQYF.